This T cell receptor beta chain was sequenced in a study of Ad26.COV2.S vaccination and SARS-CoV-2 variants. As for the study in general: Participants got Ad26.COV2.S intramuscularly, once or twice 56 days apart. Study results and caveats: People given the vaccine had a wider spike-specific TCR breadth than placebo recipients did. With respect to non-spike TCR breadth, vaccine and placebo recipients were similar.

Treatment: some 20 received Ad26.COV2.S at low or high dose, single or two shots; about 5 received placebo; per-sample allocation not given. The samples date from day 63 after the first vaccine or placebo injection. The V gene end was trimmed by 1 base and the J gene end by 7 bases; junction bases not matched to a gene: 12. The germline gives CDR1 SGHNT, CDR2 YYREEE (reference sequence). This CDR3 region has 17 residues. The data were produced by immunoSEQ multiplex PCR, yet TCRdb's version contains in-frame clones alone and is incomplete. The sample records about 350,000 clones, about 85% being singletons. As concerns this clone: No antigen is known for it.

The sequence was collected from a person between 18 and 65 years old who received the Ad26.COV2.S COVID-19 vaccine or a placebo. The chain has TRBV5-4 and TRBJ2-1, with 9 bases aligning to TRBD2. The sequencing used peripheral blood, collected in a trial of Ad26.COV2.S vaccine versus placebo. The CDR3 is CASSLLSATSGVNEQFF. The CDR3 DNA follows: TGTGCCAGCAGCTTGTTATCCGCGACTAGCGGCGTTAATGAGCAGTTCTTC.